This TCR beta chain was sequenced in a study of blood T cell repertoires in COVID-19. Whole-study context: Samples taken during acute and convalescent COVID-19 were collected in the United States, Italy and Spain. The analysed material was cDNA or gDNA that came from T cells, B-cell-depleted T cells, or PBMCs.

Per the original data handling: Reference gene primers were amplified, and this amplification served to estimate nucleated cell counts. Method: immunoSEQ multiplex PCR; TCRdb's copy keeps in-frame clones and lacks some. The DNA was the basis for D and trimming; V, J and clone size are from that table. The table has 100,000 to 150,000 clones, 65% to 85% seen once. The TCR originated in a woman of 80 years or more with acute or convalescent COVID-19. Sample: peripheral blood.

The CDR3 sequence: CASSSGGGGEKLFF. The CDR3 bases are TGCGCCAGCAGCTCAGGGGGCGGTGGGGAAAAACTGTTTTTT. The J gene is TRBJ1-4, the V gene TRBV5-1; 8 bases map to TRBD1. Germline V gene sequence: CDR1 SGHRS, CDR2 YFSETQ. V lost 3 bases, J lost 8 bases, and 6 bases stayed unmatched. The CDR3 has 14 residues.